The 7 T cell receptor beta chains below were found in one sample sequenced in a study of T cells in localized non-small cell lung cancer. Sequencing was performed with immunoSEQ multiplex PCR; in TCRdb, only in-frame clones are kept and a portion is missing. The repertoire holds 75,000 to 95,000 clones, roughly 90% seen once, with around 16% in the top ten. Source: peripheral blood, taken before any cancer treatment. All receptors derive from a man aged 40 to 75 with stage I squamous cell lung carcinoma.

The chain joins TRBV7-2 to TRBJ1-1; D is undetermined. V lost 3 bases, J lost 2 bases, and 10 bases lay in between. Germline-derived CDR1 and CDR2 are SGHTA and FQGNSA. The CDR3 runs 14 residues. The CDR3 DNA sequence: TGTGCCAGCAGCTTTGGACGGAGTAACACTGAAGCTTTCTTT. As protein: CASSFGRSNTEAFF.

This clone was picked up a small number of times. The chain combines TRBV29-1 with TRBJ2-3; TRBD1 matches at 7 bases. Unmatched junction bases numbered 1, after V lost 7 bases and J lost 0 bases. The CDR3 loop spans 12 amino acids. Germline CDR1 is SQVTM and CDR2 is ANQGSEA. The CDR3 DNA reads as TGCAGCGCCAGGGGGAGCACAGATACGCAGTATTTT. The encoded protein is CSARGSTDTQYF.

The CDR3 spells CASSLGTQNEKLFF. In DNA form, the CDR3 reads TGCGCCAGCAGCTTAGGCACCCAAAATGAAAAACTGTTTTTT. The J gene is TRBJ1-4, the V gene TRBV5-1; D not resolved. Germline CDR1 is SGHRS and CDR2 is YFSETQ. This CDR3 has 14 residues. Between the trimmed V and J ends, which lost 2 bases and 5 bases, there was a span of 10 bases.

The rearrangement joins TRBV7-3 to TRBJ2-6; 7 nucleotides align to TRBD1. The CDR3 is 17 residues long. The germline gives CDR1 SGHTA, CDR2 FQGTGA. The V and J ends lost 5 bases and 2 bases, in that order; junction bases with no gene match: 9. CDR3 region: CASSRTTGSTGANVLTF. The CDR3 nucleotides are TGTGCCAGCAGCCGAACGACAGGGTCTACTGGGGCCAACGTCCTGACTTTC.

The chain is built from TRBV10-1 and TRBJ2-7, with 8 bases aligning to TRBD1. Per the germline V gene, CDR1 is WNHNN and CDR2 is SYGVQD (reference sequence). The ends lost 2 bases at V and 3 bases at J; junction bases unmatched: 6. The CDR3 covers 15 residues. The CDR3 coding sequence is TGCGCCAGCAGTGAGGGATCCGGACAGGGCTACGAGCAGTACTTC. Protein sequence: CASSEGSGQGYEQYF.

The chain is built from TRBV5-1 and TRBJ2-3; D gene unclear. V lost 2 bases, J lost 5 bases, and 6 bases lay in between. CDR1 SGHRS and CDR2 YFSETQ come from the germline V gene. The CDR3 consists of 12 residues. CDR3 DNA sequence: TGCGCCAGCAGCTTAGATAGAGATACGCAGTATTTT. Protein: CASSLDRDTQYF.

This chain links TRBV18 with TRBJ2-1; D is ambiguous. Germline CDR1 KGHSH, CDR2 LQKENI. Trimming stripped 2 bases from V and 0 bases from J, with 5 bases between. This CDR3 region has 14 residues. In nucleotides, the CDR3 is TGTGCCAGCTCACCAACGAGCTCCTACAATGAGCAGTTCTTC. This gives the protein CASSPTSSYNEQFF.